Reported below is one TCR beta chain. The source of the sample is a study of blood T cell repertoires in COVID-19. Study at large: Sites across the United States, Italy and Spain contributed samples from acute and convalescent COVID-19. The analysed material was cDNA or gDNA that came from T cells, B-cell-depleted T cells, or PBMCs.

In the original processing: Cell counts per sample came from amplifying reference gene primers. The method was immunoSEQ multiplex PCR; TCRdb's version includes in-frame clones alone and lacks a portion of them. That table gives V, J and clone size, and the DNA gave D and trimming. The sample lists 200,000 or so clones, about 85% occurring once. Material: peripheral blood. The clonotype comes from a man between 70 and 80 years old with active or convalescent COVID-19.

The CDR3 DNA reads as TGTGCCAGTAGCACCGGGACAGGGTGGGAGCAGTACTTC. It yields the protein CASSTGTGWEQYF. The V and J genes are TRBV19 and TRBJ2-7; 9 nucleotides line up with TRBD1. Germline assignment: CDR1 LNHDA and CDR2 SQIVND (reference sequence). The ends lost 6 bases at V and 7 bases at J; junction bases unmatched: 7. This CDR3 has 13 residues. Full variable domain (remainder filled in from reference TRBV19 and TRBJ2-7): DGGITQSPKYLFRKEGQNVTLSCEQNLNHDAMYWYRQDPGQGLRLIYYSQIVNDFQKGDIAEGYSVSREKKESFPLTVTSAQKNPTAFYLCASSTGTGWEQYFGPGTRLTVT.